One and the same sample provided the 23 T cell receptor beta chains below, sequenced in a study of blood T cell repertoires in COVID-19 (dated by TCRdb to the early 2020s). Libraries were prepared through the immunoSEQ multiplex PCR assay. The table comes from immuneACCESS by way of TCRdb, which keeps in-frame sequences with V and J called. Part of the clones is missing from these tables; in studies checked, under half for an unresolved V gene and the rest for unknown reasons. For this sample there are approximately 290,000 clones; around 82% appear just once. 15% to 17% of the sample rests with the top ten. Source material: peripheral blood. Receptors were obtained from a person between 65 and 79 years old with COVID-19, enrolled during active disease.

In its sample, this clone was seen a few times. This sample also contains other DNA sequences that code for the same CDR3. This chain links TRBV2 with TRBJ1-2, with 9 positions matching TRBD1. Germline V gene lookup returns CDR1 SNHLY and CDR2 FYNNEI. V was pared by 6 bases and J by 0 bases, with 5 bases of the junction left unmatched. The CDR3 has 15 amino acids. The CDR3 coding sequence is TGTGCCAGCAGCGACAGGGGGTCATCTAACTATGGCTACACCTTC. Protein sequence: CASSDRGSSNYGYTF.

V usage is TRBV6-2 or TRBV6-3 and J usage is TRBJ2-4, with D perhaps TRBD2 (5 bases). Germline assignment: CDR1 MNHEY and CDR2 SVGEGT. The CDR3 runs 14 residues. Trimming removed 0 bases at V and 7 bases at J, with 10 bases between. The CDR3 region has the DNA TGTGCCAGCAGTTACTCGGAGTCGGGGAACATTCAGTACTTC. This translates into CASSYSESGNIQYF.

The DNA for the CDR3 is TGCGCCAGCAGGGACAGGATCGCGAACACCGGGGAGCTGTTTTTT. Residues: CASRDRIANTGELFF. The chain carries TRBV5-1 and TRBJ2-2, with 7 bases lining up with TRBD1. V shed 5 bases and J 0 bases; nucleotides not matched to a gene: 4. The length of the CDR3 is 15 residues. The germline V gene has CDR1 SGHRS and CDR2 YFSETQ.

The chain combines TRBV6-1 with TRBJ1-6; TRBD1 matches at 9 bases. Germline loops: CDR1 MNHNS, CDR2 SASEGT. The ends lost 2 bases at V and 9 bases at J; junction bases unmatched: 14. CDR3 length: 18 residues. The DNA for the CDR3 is TGTGCCAGCAGTGAAAAGGGAGGGACAGGGTATGCTGGTTCACCCCTCCACTTT. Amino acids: CASSEKGGTGYAGSPLHF.

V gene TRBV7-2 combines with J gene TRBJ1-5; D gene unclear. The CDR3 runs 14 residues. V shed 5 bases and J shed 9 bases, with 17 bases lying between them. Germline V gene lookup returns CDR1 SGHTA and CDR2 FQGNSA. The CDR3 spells CASSLLLSQPPQHF. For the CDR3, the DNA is TGTGCCAGCAGCCTCCTCCTATCACAGCCGCCCCAGCATTTT.

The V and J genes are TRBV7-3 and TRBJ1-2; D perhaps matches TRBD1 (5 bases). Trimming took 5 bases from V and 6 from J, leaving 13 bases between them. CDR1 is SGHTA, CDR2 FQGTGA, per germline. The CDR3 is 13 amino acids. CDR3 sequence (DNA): TGTGCCAGCAGCACCCAGGGAAGGGATGGCTACACCTTC. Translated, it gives CASSTQGRDGYTF.

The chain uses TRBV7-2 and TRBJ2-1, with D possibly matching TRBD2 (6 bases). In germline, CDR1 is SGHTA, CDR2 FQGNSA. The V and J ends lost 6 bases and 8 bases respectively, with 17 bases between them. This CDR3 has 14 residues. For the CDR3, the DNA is TGTGCCAGCAGTCTTTCGGGAGAAGGTTATGAGCAGTTCTTC. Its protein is CASSLSGEGYEQFF. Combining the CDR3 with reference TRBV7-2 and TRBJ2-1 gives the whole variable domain GAGVSQSPSNKVTEKGKDVELRCDPISGHTALYWYRQSLGQGLEFLIYFQGNSAPDKSGLPSDRFSAERTGGSVSTLTIQRTQQEDSAVYLCASSLSGEGYEQFFGPGTRLTVL.

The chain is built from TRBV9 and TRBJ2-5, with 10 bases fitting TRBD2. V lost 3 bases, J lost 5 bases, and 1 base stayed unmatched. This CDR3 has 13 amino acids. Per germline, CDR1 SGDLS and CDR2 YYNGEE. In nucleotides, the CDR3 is TGTGCCAGCAGCGGGGGACTAGCGGAGACCCAGTACTTC. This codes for CASSGGLAETQYF.

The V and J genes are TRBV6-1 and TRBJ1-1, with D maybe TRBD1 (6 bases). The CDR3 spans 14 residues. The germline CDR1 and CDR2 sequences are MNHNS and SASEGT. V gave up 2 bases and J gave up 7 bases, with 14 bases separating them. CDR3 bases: TGTGCCAGCAGTGAATTGAGGGGGATTGGTGAAGCTTTCTTT. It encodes CASSELRGIGEAFF.

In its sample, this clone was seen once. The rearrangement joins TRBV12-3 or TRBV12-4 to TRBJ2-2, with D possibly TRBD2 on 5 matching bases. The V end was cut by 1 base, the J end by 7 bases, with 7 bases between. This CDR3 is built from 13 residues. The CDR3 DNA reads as TGTGCCAGCAGTTTAGGGGAGAGCGGGGAGCTGTTTTTT. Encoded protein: CASSLGESGELFF.

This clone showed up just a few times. The CDR3 spells CASSTGNTIYF. CDR3 sequence (DNA): TGTGCCAGCAGCACTGGAAACACCATATATTTT. The V call is TRBV28, the J call TRBJ1-3; D not certain. Germline CDR1 is MDHEN and CDR2 is SYDVKM. V was clipped by 6 bases and J by 2 bases, with 2 bases between them. The CDR3 sequence is 11 residues long.

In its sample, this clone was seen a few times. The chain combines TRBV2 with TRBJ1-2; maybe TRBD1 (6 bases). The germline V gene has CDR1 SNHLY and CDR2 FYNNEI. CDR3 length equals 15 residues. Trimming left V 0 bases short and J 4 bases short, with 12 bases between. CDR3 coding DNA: TGTGCCAGCAGTGAAGCCCTCACAGGGCTCTATGGCTACACCTTC. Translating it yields CASSEALTGLYGYTF. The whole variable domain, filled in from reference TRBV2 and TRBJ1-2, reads EPEVTQTPSHQVTQMGQEVILRCVPISNHLYFYWYRQILGQKVEFLVSFYNNEISEKSEIFDDQFSVERPDGSNFTLKIRSTKLEDSAMYFCASSEALTGLYGYTFGSGTRLTVV.

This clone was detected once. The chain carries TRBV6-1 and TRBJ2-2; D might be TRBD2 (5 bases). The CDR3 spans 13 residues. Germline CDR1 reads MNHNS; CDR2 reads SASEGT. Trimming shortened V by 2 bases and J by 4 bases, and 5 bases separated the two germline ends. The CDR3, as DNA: TGTGCCAGCAGTGAACTAGCCACCGGGGAGCTGTTTTTT. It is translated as CASSELATGELFF.

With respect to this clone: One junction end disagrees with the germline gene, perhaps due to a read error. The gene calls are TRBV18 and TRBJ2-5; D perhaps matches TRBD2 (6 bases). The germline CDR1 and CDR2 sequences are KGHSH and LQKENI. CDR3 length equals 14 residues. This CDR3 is CASSPLGGAPGQYF. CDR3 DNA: TGTGCCAGCTCGCCACTGGGCGGGGCTCCGGGCCAGTACTTC.

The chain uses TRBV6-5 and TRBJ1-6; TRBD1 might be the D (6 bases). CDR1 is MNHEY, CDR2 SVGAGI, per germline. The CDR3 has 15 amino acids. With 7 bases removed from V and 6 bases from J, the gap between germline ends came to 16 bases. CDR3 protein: CASNQDRLLNSPLHF. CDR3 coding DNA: TGTGCCAGCAACCAAGACAGGCTGCTTAATTCACCCCTCCACTTT.

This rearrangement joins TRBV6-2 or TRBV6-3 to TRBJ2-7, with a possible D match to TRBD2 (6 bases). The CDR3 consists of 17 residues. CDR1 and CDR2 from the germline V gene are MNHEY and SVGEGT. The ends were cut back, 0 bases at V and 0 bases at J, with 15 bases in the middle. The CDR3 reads CASSYSQSSAGSYEQYF. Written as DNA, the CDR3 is TGTGCCAGCAGTTACTCCCAGAGTTCAGCGGGCTCCTACGAGCAGTACTTC.

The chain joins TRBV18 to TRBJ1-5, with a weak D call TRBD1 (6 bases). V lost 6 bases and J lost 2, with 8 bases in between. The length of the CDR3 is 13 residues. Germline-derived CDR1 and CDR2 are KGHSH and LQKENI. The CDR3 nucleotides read TGTGCCAGCTCCCGGACAGGCAATCAGCCCCAGCATTTT. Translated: CASSRTGNQPQHF.

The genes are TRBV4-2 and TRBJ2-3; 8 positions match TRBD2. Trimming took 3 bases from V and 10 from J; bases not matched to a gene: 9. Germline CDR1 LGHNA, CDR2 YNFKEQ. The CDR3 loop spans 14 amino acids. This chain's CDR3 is CASSQSPPGLAQYF. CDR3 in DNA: TGTGCCAGCAGCCAGTCTCCTCCGGGACTAGCGCAGTATTTT.

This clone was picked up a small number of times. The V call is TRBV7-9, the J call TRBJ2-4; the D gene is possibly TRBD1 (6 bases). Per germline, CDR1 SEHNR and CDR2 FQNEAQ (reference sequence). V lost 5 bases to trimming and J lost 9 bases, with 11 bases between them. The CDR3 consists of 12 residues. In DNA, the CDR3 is TGTGCCAGCAGCACAGGGTTGGCCATTCAGTACTTC. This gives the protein CASSTGLAIQYF. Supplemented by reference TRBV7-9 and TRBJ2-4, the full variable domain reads DTGVSQNPRHKITKRGQNVTFRCDPISEHNRLYWYRQTLGQGPEFLTYFQNEAQLEKSRLLSDRFSAERPKGSFSTLEIQRTEQGDSAMYLCASSTGLAIQYFGAGTRLSVL.

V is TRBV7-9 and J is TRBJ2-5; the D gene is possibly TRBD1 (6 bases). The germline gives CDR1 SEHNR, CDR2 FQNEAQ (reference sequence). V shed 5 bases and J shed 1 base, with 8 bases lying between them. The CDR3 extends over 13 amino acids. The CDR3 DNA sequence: TGTGCCAGCAGCATGGACAGCCAAGAGACCCAGTACTTC. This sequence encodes CASSMDSQETQYF.

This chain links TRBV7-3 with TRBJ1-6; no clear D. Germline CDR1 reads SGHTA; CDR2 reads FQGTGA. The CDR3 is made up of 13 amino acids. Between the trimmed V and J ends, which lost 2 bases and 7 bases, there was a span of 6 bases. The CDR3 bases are TGTGCCAGCAGCTTATACGGGAATTCACCCCTCCACTTT. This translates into CASSLYGNSPLHF. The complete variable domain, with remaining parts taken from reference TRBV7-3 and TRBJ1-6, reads GAGVSQTPSNKVTEKGKYVELRCDPISGHTALYWYRQSLGQGPEFLIYFQGTGAADDSGLPNDRFFAVRPEGSVSTLKIQRTERGDSAVYLCASSLYGNSPLHFGNGTRLTVT.

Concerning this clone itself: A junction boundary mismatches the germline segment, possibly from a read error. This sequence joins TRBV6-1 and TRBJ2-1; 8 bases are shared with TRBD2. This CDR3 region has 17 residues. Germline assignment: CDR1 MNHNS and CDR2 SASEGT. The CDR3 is CASSQALTSVSYNEQFF. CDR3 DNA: TGTGCCAGCAGTCAAGCCCTGACTAGCGTCTCCTACAATGAGCAGTTCTTC.

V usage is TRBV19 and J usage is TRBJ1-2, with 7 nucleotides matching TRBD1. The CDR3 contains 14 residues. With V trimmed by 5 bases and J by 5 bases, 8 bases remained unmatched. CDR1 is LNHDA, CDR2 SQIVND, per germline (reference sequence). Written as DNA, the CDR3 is TGTGCCAGTAGTCCTGACAGGGATCGTTATGGCTACACCTTC. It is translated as CASSPDRDRYGYTF.